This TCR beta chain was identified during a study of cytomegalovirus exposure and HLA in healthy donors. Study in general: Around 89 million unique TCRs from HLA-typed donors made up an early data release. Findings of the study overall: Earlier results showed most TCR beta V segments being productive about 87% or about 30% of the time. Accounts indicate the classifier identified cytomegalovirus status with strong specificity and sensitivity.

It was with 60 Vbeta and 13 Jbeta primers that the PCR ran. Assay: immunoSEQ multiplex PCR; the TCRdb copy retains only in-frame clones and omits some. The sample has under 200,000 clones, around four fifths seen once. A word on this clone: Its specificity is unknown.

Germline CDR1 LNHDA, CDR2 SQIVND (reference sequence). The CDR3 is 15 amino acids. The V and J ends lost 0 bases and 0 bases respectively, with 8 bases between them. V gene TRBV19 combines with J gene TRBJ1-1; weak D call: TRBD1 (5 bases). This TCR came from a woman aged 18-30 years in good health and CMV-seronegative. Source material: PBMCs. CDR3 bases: TGTGCCAGTAGTATAGACGGGGACTTGAACACTGAAGCTTTCTTT. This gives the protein CASSIDGDLNTEAFF.